Presented here are 17 T cell receptor beta chains from one specimen sequenced in a study of blood T cell repertoires in COVID-19 (TCRdb year 2020). To prepare the library, the immunoSEQ multiplex PCR assay was applied. TCRdb re-hosts the immuneACCESS table, in-frame sequences only. Its copies lack some clones; in the studies checked, an unresolved V gene accounts for under half of them, and the cause for the rest is not known. The table for this sample lists more than 65,000 clones; approximately 82% of them were counted only once. The ten top clones hold roughly 9.7% of the sample. Sequenced: peripheral blood. These receptors all come from a woman aged 80 or older with acute or convalescent COVID-19.

This chain links TRBV29-1 with TRBJ1-1; possible D gene TRBD1, 6 bases. V lost 7 bases and J 7 bases, leaving 19 bases between the germline ends. This CDR3 spans 13 amino acids. The germline V gene has CDR1 SQVTM and CDR2 ANQGSEA. CDR3 sequence: CSAEQDRAVEAFF. DNA of the CDR3: TGCAGCGCCGAACAGGACAGAGCCGTTGAAGCTTTCTTT.

The genes are TRBV27 and TRBJ2-7, with a tentative D call TRBD2 (5 bases). Germline assignment: CDR1 MNHEY and CDR2 SMNVEV (reference sequence). The CDR3 covers 14 residues. The V and J ends lost 0 bases and 12 bases respectively, with 18 bases between them. As DNA, the CDR3 is TGTGCCAGCAGTTTATCGAGGGCAGGTGATAGGCTGTACTTC. Protein product: CASSLSRAGDRLYF.

This sequence joins TRBV20-1 and TRBJ2-1; TRBD2 aligns across 7 bases. The V gene end was trimmed by 3 bases and the J gene end by 7 bases; junction bases not matched to a gene: 9. CDR1 and CDR2 (germline): DFQATT, SNEGSKA (reference sequence). The CDR3 length is 14 residues. The CDR3 DNA sequence: TGCAGTGCTAGTCCCGAGCGGGGAGAAAATGAGCAGTTCTTC. This translates into CSASPERGENEQFF.

The chain combines TRBV20-1 with TRBJ2-1, with TRBD2 as a possible D gene (6 bases). V was shortened by 3 bases and J by 2 bases, with 11 bases between the two germline ends. CDR1 is DFQATT and CDR2 is SNEGSKA in the germline V gene (reference sequence). CDR3 length equals 14 residues. CDR3 DNA: TGCAGTGCTAGTAGCGGAGACGCCTACAATGAGCAGTTCTTC. It codes for CSASSGDAYNEQFF.

V usage is TRBV9 and J usage is TRBJ1-6, with TRBD1 matching 10 bases. The CDR3 extends over 13 amino acids. J gave up 7 bases and V 7 bases, and 2 bases lay outside the gene matches. Germline lookup yields CDR1 SGDLS and CDR2 YYNGEE. The CDR3 DNA is TGTGCCAGCGGGGGACAGGGGAATTCACCCCTCCACTTT. Translating gives CASGGQGNSPLHF.

This clone has just one count. V and J are TRBV6-6 and TRBJ1-5; the D is unclear. The CDR3 is 14 residues long. V was cut by 4 bases and J by 2 bases, with 9 bases left in between. Germline values: CDR1 MNHNY, CDR2 SVGAGI (reference sequence). DNA for the CDR3: TGTGCCAGCAGTTTCACGGTGGGCAATCAGCCCCAGCATTTT. It yields the protein CASSFTVGNQPQHF.

The rearrangement uses TRBV4-1 and TRBJ1-6; D gene ambiguous. With 1 base removed from V and 11 bases from J, the gap between germline ends came to 6 bases. The germline V gene encodes CDR1 MGHRA and CDR2 YSYEKL. This CDR3 spans 12 amino acids. This chain's CDR3 is CASSQGWPPLHF. The CDR3 nucleotides read TGCGCCAGCAGCCAAGGGTGGCCACCCCTCCACTTT.

This clone has only a few counts. The genes are TRBV6-2 or TRBV6-3 and TRBJ2-7; 9 nucleotides agree with TRBD2. V trimming: 4 bases; J trimming: 2 bases; junction bases outside the gene matches: 0. This CDR3 is 13 amino acids long. Germline V gene sequence: CDR1 MNHEY, CDR2 SVGEGT. The CDR3 is CASSLAGAYEQYF. The CDR3 bases are TGTGCCAGCAGTTTAGCGGGGGCCTACGAGCAGTACTTC.

The rearrangement joins TRBV20-1 to TRBJ2-7, with a possible D match to TRBD1 (6 bases). The ends were cut back, 3 bases at V and 4 bases at J, with 10 bases in the middle. Germline CDR1 reads DFQATT; CDR2 reads SNEGSKA (reference sequence). This CDR3 region has 12 residues. CDR3 amino acids: CSASPRGYEQYF. The DNA for the CDR3 is TGCAGTGCTAGTCCCAGGGGTTACGAGCAGTACTTC.

The chain links TRBV20-1 to TRBJ1-1; the D gene is possibly TRBD1 (6 bases). The V and J ends lost 7 bases and 5 bases respectively, with 11 bases between them. Per the germline V gene, CDR1 is DFQATT and CDR2 is SNEGSKA (reference sequence). The CDR3 has 11 residues. CDR3 nucleotide sequence: TGCAGTGGGCAGGGGCCAACTGAAGCTTTCTTT. It yields the protein CSGQGPTEAFF.

This clone was seen a single time. The rearrangement joins TRBV5-1 to TRBJ1-2; 9 nucleotides match TRBD1. In germline, CDR1 is SGHRS, CDR2 YFSETQ. V lost 3 bases, J lost 4 bases, and 7 bases stayed unmatched. The CDR3 length is 15 residues. The CDR3 spells CASSSGQGLAYGYTF. The CDR3 DNA reads TGCGCCAGCAGCTCGGGACAGGGCTTAGCCTATGGCTACACCTTC.

This clone was picked up one time. The rearrangement uses TRBV7-8 and TRBJ2-5; 9 bases are a match to TRBD2. This CDR3 contains 13 residues. Germline loops: CDR1 SGHVS, CDR2 FQNEAQ. V shed 9 bases and J 4 bases; nucleotides not matched to a gene: 6. The CDR3 DNA is TGTGCCAGAGGGGAGCGGGGGGTAGAGACCCAGTACTTC. Translated, it gives CARGERGVETQYF.

The rearrangement uses TRBV6-1 and TRBJ1-2; the D gene is possibly TRBD1 (5 bases). Germline-derived CDR1 and CDR2 are MNHNS and SASEGT. The CDR3 sequence is 17 residues long. V gave up 0 bases and J gave up 8 bases, with 22 bases separating them. CDR3 in amino acids: CASSEAAAGPSEGGYTF. CDR3 nucleotides: TGTGCCAGCAGTGAAGCGGCGGCGGGGCCCTCTGAGGGGGGCTACACCTTC.

The chain combines TRBV19 with TRBJ1-5, with TRBD1 matching over 8 bases. The CDR3 has 21 amino acids. Trimming cost V 5 bases and J 1 base; bases outside gene matches: 22. From germline, CDR1 is LNHDA and CDR2 SQIVND (reference sequence). The CDR3 here is CASSGRGGTGEKSKSNQPQHF. The CDR3 DNA reads TGTGCCAGTAGTGGGAGGGGTGGGACAGGAGAAAAAAGTAAAAGCAATCAGCCCCAGCATTTT.

The V and J genes are TRBV29-1 and TRBJ1-2; D is unresolved. The CDR3 loop spans 12 amino acids. The germline gives CDR1 SQVTM, CDR2 ANQGSEA. Trimming left V 6 bases short and J 8 bases short, with 16 bases between. The CDR3 DNA sequence: TGCAGCGTGCTCAATTTCGGGGTGGGCTACACCTTC. Its translation: CSVLNFGVGYTF.

The gene calls are TRBV7-2 and TRBJ1-1; 8 nucleotides agree with TRBD1. The CDR3 consists of 13 residues. Germline loops: CDR1 SGHTA, CDR2 FQGNSA. After removal of 0 bases from V and 6 bases from J, the junction contained 0 bases not matched to a gene. CDR3 sequence reads: CASSLAGQAEAFF. CDR3 nucleotides: TGTGCCAGCAGCTTAGCGGGACAGGCTGAAGCTTTCTTT.

The chain links TRBV5-1 to TRBJ2-7, with unresolved D. Trimming pared 7 bases from V and 5 bases from J, leaving 13 bases between. Per the germline V gene, CDR1 is SGHRS and CDR2 is YFSETQ. The CDR3 has 12 residues. Here the CDR3 reads CASRHGSDEQYF. The CDR3, as DNA: TGCGCCAGCCGTCACGGGTCGGACGAGCAGTACTTC. The complete variable domain, with remaining parts taken from reference TRBV5-1 and TRBJ2-7, reads KAGVTQTPRYLIKTRGQQVTLSCSPISGHRSVSWYQQTPGQGLQFLFEYFSETQRNKGNFPGRFSGRQFSNSRSEMNVSTLELGDSALYLCASRHGSDEQYFGPGTRLTVT.